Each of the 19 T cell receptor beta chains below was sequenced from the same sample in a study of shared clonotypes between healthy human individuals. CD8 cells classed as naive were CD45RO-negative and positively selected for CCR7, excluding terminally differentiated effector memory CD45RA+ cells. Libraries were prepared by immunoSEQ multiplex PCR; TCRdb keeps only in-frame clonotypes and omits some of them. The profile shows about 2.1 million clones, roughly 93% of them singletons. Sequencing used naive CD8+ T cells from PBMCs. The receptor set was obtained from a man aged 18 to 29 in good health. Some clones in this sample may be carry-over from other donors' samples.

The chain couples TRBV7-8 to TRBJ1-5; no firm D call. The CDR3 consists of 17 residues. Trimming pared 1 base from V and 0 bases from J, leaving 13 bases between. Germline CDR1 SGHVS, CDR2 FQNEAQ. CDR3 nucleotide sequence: TGTGCCAGCAGCTTAGGATACGGGGTTGATAGCAATCAGCCCCAGCATTTT. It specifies CASSLGYGVDSNQPQHF.

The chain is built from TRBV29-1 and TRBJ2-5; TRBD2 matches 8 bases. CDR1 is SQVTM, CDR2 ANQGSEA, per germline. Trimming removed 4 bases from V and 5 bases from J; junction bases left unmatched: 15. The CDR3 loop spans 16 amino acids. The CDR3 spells CSVATRMSGRGETQYF. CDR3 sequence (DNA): TGCAGCGTTGCGACGAGGATGAGCGGGAGAGGGGAGACCCAGTACTTC.

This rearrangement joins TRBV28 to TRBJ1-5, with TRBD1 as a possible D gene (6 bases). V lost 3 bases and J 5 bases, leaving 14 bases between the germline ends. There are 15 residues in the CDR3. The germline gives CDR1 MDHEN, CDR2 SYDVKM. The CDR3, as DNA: TGTGCCAGCAGTTTGTTAGGGGGGGTGGATCAGCCCCAGCATTTT. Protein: CASSLLGGVDQPQHF.

The CDR3 loop is CASSKIRDRVNQPQHF. CDR3 in DNA: TGTGCCAGTAGTAAAATTCGGGACAGGGTTAATCAGCCCCAGCATTTT. The chain joins TRBV19 to TRBJ1-5, with 9 bases matching TRBD1. Germline V gives CDR1 LNHDA, CDR2 SQIVND (reference sequence). Trimming took 4 bases from V and 4 from J; bases not matched to a gene: 8. The CDR3 is 16 amino acids.

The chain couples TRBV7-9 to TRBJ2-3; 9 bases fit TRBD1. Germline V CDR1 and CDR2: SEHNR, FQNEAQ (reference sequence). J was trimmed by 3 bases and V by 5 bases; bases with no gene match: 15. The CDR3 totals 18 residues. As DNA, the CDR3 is TGTGCCAGCAGCGCGGACAGGGGAAGGCCGGGACGAACAGATACGCAGTATTTT. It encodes CASSADRGRPGRTDTQYF.

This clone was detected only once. CDR3 DNA sequence: TGTGCCAGCAGTTACAGGGGCAGTGAGCAGTTCTTC. This encodes CASSYRGSEQFF. The V and J genes are TRBV27 and TRBJ2-1, with 7 bases matching TRBD1. The germline V gene encodes CDR1 MNHEY and CDR2 SMNVEV (reference sequence). Unmatched junction bases numbered 3, after V lost 4 bases and J lost 9 bases. This CDR3 has 12 amino acids.

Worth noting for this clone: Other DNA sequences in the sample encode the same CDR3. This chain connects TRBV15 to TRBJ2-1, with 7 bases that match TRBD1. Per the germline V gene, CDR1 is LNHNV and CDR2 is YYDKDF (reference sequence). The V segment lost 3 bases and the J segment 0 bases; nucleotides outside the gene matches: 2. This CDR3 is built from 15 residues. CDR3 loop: CATSRTGSSYNEQFF. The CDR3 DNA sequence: TGTGCCACCAGCAGGACAGGGAGCTCCTACAATGAGCAGTTCTTC.

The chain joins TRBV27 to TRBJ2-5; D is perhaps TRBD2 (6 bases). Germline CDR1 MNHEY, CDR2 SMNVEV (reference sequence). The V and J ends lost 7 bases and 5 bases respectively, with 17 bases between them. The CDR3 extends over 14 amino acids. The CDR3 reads CASTPYPGVETQYF. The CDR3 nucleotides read TGTGCCAGCACCCCTTATCCGGGGGTCGAGACCCAGTACTTC.

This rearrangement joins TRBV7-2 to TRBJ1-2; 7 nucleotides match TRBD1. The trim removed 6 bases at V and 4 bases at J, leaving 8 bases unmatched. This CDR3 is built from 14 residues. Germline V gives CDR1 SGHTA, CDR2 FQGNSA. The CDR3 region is CASSPTGTAYGYTF. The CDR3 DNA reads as TGTGCCAGCAGTCCCACCGGGACAGCCTATGGCTACACCTTC.

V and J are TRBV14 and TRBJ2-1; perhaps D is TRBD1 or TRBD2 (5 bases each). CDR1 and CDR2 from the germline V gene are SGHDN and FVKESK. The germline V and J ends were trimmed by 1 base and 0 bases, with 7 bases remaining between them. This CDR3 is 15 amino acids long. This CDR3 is CASSQAGSSYNEQFF. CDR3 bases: TGTGCCAGCAGCCAAGCAGGGAGCTCCTACAATGAGCAGTTCTTC. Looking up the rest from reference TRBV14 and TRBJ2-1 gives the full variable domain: EAGVTQFPSHSVIEKGQTVTLRCDPISGHDNLYWYRRVMGKEIKFLLHFVKESKQDESGMPNNRFLAERTGGTYSTLKVQPAELEDSGVYFCASSQAGSSYNEQFFGPGTRLTVL.

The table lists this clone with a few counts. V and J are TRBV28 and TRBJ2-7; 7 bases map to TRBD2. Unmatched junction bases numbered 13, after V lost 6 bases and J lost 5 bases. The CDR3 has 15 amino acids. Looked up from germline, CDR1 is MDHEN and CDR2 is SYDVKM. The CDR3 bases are TGTGCCAGCAGGAAACTAGCGAGAGCCCCCCACGAGCAGTACTTC. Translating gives CASRKLARAPHEQYF.

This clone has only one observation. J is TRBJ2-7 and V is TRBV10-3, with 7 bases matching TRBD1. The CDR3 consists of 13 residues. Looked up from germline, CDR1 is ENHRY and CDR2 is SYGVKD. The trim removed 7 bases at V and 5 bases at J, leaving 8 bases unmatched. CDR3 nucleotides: TGTGCCATCACCAACTCAGACAGGGACGAGCAGTACTTC. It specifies CAITNSDRDEQYF.

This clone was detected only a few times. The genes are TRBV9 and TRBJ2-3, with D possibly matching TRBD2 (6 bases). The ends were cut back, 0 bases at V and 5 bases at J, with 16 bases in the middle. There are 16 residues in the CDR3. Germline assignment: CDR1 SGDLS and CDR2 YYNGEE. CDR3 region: CASSVGTDLGGDTQYF. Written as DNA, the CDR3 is TGTGCCAGCAGCGTAGGGACTGACCTCGGGGGAGATACGCAGTATTTT. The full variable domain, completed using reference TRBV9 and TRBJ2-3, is DSGVTQTPKHLITATGQRVTLRCSPRSGDLSVYWYQQSLDQGLQFLIQYYNGEERAKGNILERFSAQQFPDLHSELNLSSLELGDSALYFCASSVGTDLGGDTQYFGPGTRLTVL.

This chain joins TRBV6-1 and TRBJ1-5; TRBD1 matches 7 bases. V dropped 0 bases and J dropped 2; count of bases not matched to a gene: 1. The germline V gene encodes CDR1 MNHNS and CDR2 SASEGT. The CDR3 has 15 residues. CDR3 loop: CASSEAQGGNQPQHF. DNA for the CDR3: TGTGCCAGCAGTGAAGCGCAGGGGGGCAATCAGCCCCAGCATTTT.

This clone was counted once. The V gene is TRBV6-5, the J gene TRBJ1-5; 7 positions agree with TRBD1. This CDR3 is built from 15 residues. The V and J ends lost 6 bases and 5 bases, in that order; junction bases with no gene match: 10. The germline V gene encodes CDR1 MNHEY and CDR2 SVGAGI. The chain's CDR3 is CASSTTDREDQPQHF. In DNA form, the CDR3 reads TGTGCCAGCAGCACTACCGACAGGGAGGATCAGCCCCAGCATTTT.

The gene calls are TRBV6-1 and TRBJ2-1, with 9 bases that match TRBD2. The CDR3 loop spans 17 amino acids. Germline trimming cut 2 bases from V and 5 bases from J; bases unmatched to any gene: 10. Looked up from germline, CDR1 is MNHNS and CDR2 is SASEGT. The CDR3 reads CASSELAGYELNNEQFF. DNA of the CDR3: TGTGCCAGCAGTGAACTAGCGGGATACGAATTAAACAATGAGCAGTTCTTC.

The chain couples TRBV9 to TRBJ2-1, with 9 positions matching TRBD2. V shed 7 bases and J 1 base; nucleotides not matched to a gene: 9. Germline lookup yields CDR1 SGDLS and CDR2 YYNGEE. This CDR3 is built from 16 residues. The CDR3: CASERSGGWSYNEQFF. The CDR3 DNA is TGTGCCAGCGAACGTAGCGGGGGATGGTCCTACAATGAGCAGTTCTTC. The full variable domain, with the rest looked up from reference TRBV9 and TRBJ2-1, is DSGVTQTPKHLITATGQRVTLRCSPRSGDLSVYWYQQSLDQGLQFLIQYYNGEERAKGNILERFSAQQFPDLHSELNLSSLELGDSALYFCASERSGGWSYNEQFFGPGTRLTVL.

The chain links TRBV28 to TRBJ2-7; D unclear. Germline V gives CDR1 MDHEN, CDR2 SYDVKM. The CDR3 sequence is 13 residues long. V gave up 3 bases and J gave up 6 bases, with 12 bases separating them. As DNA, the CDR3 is TGTGCCAGCAGTTTCCGGAGCTGGGCCGAGCAGTACTTC. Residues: CASSFRSWAEQYF.

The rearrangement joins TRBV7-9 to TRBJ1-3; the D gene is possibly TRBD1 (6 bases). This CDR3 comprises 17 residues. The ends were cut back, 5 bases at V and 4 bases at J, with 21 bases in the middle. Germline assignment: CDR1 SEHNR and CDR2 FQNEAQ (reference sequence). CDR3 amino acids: CASSPQLWGAEGNTIYF. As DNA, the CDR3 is TGTGCCAGCAGCCCCCAGTTGTGGGGGGCAGAAGGAAACACCATATATTTT.